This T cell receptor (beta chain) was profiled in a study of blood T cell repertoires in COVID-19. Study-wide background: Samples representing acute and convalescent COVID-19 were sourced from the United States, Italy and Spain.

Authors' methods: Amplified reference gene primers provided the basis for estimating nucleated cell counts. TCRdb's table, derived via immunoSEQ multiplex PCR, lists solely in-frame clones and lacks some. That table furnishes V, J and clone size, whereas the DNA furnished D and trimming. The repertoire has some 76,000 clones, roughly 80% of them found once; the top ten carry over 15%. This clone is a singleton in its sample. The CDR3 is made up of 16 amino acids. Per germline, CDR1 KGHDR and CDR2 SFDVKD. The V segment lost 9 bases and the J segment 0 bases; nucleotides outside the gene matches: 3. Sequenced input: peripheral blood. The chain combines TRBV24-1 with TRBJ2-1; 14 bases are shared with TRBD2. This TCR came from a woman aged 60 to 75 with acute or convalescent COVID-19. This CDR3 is CATGLAGGNSYNEQFF. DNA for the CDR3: TGTGCCACCGGACTAGCGGGGGGCAACTCCTACAATGAGCAGTTCTTC.